Following are 2 T cell receptor beta chains from one sample sequenced in a study of blood T cell repertoires in COVID-19. The method was immunoSEQ multiplex PCR; TCRdb's version includes in-frame clones alone and lacks a portion of them. The sample holds fewer than 120,000 clones, 70% to 90% seen once. Sequencing was performed on peripheral blood. Receptors originate from a human donor in a cohort sampled during active COVID-19.

This chain joins TRBV9 and TRBJ2-1; 7 nucleotides agree with TRBD2. The CDR3 sequence is 18 residues long. V dropped 0 bases and J dropped 7; count of bases not matched to a gene: 16. Germline V gene data show CDR1 as SGDLS and CDR2 as YYNGEE. The CDR3 nucleotides read TGTGCCAGCAGCGTAGCGGCTAGCGGTCCTAAAACAAGAAATGAGCAGTTCTTC. Protein: CASSVAASGPKTRNEQFF.

This chain connects TRBV7-6 to TRBJ2-1; D remains ambiguous. Per the germline V gene, CDR1 is SGHVS and CDR2 is FNYEAQ. CDR3 length: 17 residues. Deletions cut 4 bases from V and 0 bases from J, with 16 bases between. Written as DNA, the CDR3 is TGTGCCAGCAGCTCCGGAATGGCGGAGAGCTCCTACAATGAGCAGTTCTTC. Its protein product is CASSSGMAESSYNEQFF.